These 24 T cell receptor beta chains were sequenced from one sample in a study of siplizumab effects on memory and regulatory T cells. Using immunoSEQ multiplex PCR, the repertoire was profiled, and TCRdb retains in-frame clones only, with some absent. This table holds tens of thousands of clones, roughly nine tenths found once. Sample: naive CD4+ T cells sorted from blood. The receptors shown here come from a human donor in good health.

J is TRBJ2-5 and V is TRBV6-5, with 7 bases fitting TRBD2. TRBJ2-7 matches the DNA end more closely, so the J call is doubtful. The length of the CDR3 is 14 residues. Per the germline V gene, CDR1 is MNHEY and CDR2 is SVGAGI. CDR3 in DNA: TGTGCCAGCAGCCGCCCCGGACTAGCCTACGAGCAGTACTTC. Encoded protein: CASSRPGLAYEQYF.

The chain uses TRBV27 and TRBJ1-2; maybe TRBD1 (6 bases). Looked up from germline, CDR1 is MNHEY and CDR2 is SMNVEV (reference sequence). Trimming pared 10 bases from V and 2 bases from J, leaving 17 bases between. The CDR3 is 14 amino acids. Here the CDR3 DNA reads TGTGCCACCGCCATGGGACACCGGAACTATGGCTACACCTTC. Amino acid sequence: CATAMGHRNYGYTF.

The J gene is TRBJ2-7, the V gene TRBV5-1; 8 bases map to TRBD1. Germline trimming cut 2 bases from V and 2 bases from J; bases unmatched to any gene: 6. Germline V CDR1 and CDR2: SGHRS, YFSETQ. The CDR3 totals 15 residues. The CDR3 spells CASSFQGAITYEQYF. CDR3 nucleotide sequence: TGCGCCAGCAGCTTCCAGGGGGCGATAACCTACGAGCAGTACTTC.

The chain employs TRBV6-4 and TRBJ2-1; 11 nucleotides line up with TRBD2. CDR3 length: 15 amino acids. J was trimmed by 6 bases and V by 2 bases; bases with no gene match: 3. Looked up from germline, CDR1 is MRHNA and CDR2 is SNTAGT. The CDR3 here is CASSDVGTSGNEQFF. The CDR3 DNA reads TGTGCCAGCAGTGACGTGGGGACTAGCGGCAATGAGCAGTTCTTC.

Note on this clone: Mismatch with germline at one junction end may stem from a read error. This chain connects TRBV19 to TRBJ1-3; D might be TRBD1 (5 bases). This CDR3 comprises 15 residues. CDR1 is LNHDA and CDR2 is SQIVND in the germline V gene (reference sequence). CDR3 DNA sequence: TGTGCCAGTGATTCTCAGGGCTACTCTGAAAACACCATATATTTT. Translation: CASDSQGYSENTIYF.

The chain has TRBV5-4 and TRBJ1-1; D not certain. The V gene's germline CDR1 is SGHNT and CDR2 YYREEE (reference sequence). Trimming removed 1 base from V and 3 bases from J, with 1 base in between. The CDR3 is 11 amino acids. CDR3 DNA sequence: TGTGCCAGCAGCTTGTACACTGAAGCTTTCTTT. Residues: CASSLYTEAFF.

The CDR3 reads CASSSRGDRAKETQYF. Written as DNA, the CDR3 is TGTGCCAGCAGCTCCCGGGGGGACAGAGCTAAAGAGACCCAGTACTTC. The J gene is TRBJ2-5, the V gene TRBV7-6, with D perhaps matching TRBD1 or TRBD2 (7 bases each). The V gene lost 4 bases and the J gene lost 3 bases, with 18 bases spanning the gap. Germline CDR1 is SGHVS and CDR2 is FNYEAQ. The CDR3 sequence is 16 residues long.

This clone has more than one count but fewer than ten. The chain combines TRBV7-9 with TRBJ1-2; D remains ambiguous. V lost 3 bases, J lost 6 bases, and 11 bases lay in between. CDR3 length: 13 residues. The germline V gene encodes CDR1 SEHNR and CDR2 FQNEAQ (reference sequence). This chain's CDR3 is CASSFPVLHGYTF. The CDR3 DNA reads TGTGCCAGCAGCTTCCCAGTTCTCCATGGCTACACCTTC.

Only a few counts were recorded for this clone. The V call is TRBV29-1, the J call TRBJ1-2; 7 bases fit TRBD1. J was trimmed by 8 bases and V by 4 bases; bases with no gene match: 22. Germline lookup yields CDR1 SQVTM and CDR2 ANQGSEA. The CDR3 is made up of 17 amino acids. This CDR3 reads CSVARLFGDRVEGGYTF. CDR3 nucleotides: TGCAGCGTTGCGCGTCTATTTGGAGACAGGGTGGAGGGGGGCTACACCTTC.

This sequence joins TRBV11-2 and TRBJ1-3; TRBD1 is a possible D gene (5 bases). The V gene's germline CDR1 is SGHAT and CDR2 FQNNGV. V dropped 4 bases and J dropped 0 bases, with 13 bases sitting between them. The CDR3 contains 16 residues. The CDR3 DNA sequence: TGTGCCAGCAGCTCTTACGTAGGGACCTCTGGAAACACCATATATTTT. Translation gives CASSSYVGTSGNTIYF.

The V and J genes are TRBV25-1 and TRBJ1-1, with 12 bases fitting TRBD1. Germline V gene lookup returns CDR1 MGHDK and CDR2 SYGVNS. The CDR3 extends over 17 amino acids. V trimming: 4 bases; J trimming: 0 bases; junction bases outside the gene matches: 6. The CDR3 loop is CASSGDRGHSLNTEAFF. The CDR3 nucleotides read TGTGCCAGCAGTGGGGACAGGGGGCATTCTTTGAACACTGAAGCTTTCTTT.

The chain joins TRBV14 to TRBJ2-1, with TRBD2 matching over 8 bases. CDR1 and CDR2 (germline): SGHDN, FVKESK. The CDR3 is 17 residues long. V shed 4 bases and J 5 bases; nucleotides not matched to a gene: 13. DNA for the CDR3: TGTGCCAGCAGCCTCCCCGGGACTAGTTCTCGGGACAATGAGCAGTTCTTC. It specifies CASSLPGTSSRDNEQFF.

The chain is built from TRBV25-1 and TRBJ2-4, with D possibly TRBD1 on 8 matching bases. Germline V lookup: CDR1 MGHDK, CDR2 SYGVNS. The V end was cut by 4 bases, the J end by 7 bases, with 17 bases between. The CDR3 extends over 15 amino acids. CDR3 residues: CASSVTGGAANIQYF. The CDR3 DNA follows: TGTGCCAGCAGTGTCACAGGGGGGGCGGCCAACATTCAGTACTTC. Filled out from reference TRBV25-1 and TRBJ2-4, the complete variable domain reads EADIYQTPRYLVIGTGKKITLECSQTMGHDKMYWYQQDPGMELHLIHYSYGVNSTEKGDLSSESTVSRIRTEHFPLTLESARPSHTSQYLCASSVTGGAANIQYFGAGTRLSVL.

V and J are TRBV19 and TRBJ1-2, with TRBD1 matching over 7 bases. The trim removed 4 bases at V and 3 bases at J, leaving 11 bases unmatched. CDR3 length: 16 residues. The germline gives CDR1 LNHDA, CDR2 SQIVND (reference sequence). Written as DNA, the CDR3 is TGTGCCAGTAGTACCCCAGCCGGGACAGCCGACTATGGCTACACCTTC. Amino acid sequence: CASSTPAGTADYGYTF.

The CDR3 DNA is TGTGCCAGCAGCCCCGGACTAGCGGGGACCTACGAGCAGTACTTC. Translation gives CASSPGLAGTYEQYF. The J gene is TRBJ2-7, the V gene TRBV6-5, with 12 positions matching TRBD2. V gave up 6 bases and J gave up 2 bases; unmatched junction bases: 5. Germline V CDR1 and CDR2: MNHEY, SVGAGI. The CDR3 is 15 residues long.

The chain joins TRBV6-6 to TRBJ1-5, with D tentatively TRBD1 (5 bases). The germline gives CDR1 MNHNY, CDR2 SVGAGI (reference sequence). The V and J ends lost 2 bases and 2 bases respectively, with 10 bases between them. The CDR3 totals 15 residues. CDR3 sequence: CASSYEGLGNQPQHF. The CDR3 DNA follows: TGTGCCAGCAGTTACGAGGGGTTGGGCAATCAGCCCCAGCATTTT.

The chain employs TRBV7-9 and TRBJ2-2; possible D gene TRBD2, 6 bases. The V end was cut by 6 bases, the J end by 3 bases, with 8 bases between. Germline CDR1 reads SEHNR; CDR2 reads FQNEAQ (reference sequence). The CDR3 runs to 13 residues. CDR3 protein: CASSQRDTGELFF. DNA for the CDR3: TGTGCCAGCAGTCAGCGGGACACCGGGGAGCTGTTTTTT.

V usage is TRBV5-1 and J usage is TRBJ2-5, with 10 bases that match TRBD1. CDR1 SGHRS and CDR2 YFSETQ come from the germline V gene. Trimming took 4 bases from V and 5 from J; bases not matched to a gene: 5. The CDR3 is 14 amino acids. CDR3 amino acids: CASSQDRGRETQYF. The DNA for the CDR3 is TGCGCCAGCAGCCAGGACAGGGGGAGGGAGACCCAGTACTTC.

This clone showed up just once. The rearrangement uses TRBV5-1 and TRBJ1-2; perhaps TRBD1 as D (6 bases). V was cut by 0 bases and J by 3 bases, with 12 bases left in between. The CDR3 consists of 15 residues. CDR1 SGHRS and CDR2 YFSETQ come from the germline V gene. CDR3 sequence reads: CASSLVISGDYGYTF. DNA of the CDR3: TGCGCCAGCAGCTTGGTAATTTCAGGGGACTATGGCTACACCTTC.

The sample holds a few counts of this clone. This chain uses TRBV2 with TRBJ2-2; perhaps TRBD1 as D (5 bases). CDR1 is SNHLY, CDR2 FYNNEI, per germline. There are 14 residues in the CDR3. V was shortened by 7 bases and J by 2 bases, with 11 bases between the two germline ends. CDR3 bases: TGTGCCAGCATCGGCAGGGTAAACACCGGGGAGCTGTTTTTT. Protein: CASIGRVNTGELFF.

This chain's CDR3 is CASSSGLALSNTGELFF. The CDR3 DNA reads as TGTGCCAGCAGCTCCGGACTAGCGCTCTCGAACACCGGGGAGCTGTTTTTT. V is TRBV7-2 and J is TRBJ2-2, with 9 bases lining up with TRBD2. This CDR3 region has 17 residues. Germline V gives CDR1 SGHTA, CDR2 FQGNSA. V was clipped by 4 bases and J by 0 bases; unmatched bases: 6.

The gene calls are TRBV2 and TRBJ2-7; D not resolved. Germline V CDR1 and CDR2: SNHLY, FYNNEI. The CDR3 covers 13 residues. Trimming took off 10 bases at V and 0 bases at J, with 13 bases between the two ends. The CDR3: CAIIDLTSYEQYV. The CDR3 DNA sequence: TGTGCCATCATAGACTTAACCTCCTACGAGCAGTACGTC.

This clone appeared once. CDR3: CASSLPGVEGYTF. The CDR3 DNA sequence: TGTGCCAGCAGTTTGCCGGGGGTGGAAGGCTACACCTTC. The rearrangement joins TRBV28 to TRBJ1-2, with D maybe TRBD1 (5 bases). This CDR3 is built from 13 residues. CDR1 and CDR2 from the germline V gene are MDHEN and SYDVKM. V gave up 3 bases and J gave up 8 bases, with 13 bases separating them.

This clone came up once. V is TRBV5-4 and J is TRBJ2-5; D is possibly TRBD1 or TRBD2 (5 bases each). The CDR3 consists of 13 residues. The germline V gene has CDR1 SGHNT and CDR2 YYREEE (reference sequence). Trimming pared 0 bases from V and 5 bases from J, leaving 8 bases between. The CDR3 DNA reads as TGTGCCAGCAGCTTGGCCAGGGAGGAGACCCAGTACTTC. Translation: CASSLAREETQYF.